These T cell receptor beta chains were read from a single sample in a study of cytomegalovirus exposure and HLA in healthy donors. Only in-frame clones appear in the TCRdb table, and some are missing; sequencing was by immunoSEQ multiplex PCR. The sample shows nearly 110,000 clones, roughly 82% of them seen only once. The specimen was PBMCs. The source is a male donor in good health and CMV-seropositive. Each CDR3 is given with its conserved first and last residue. D genes are given only for firm matches. A clone size is listed for some rows: how often the clone was seen (once, few, many), or a class if it is expanded.

len: 12
j_gene: TRBJ1-5
abundance: NA
d_gene: NA
v_gene: TRBV29-1
CDR3nt: TGCAGCGTTGAGGAGCCCAATCAGCCCCAGCATTTT
CDR3aa: CSVEEPNQPQHF

len: 16
j_gene: TRBJ2-7
abundance: NA
d_gene: NA
v_gene: TRBV19
CDR3nt: TGTGCCAGTAGTCCCCGCCCGGGCGGGGTAGTCTACGAGCAGTACTTC
CDR3aa: CASSPRPGGVVYEQYF

len: 14
j_gene: TRBJ2-5
abundance: NA
d_gene: NA
v_gene: TRBV5-8
CDR3nt: TGTGCCAGCAGCGACCGGACAGAACAAGAGACCCAGTACTTC
CDR3aa: CASSDRTEQETQYF

len: 16
j_gene: TRBJ1-5
abundance: NA
d_gene: TRBD1
v_gene: TRBV28
CDR3nt: TGTGCCAGCAGCTGGGGCCCGGACAGGGGGGATCAGCCCCAGCATTTT
CDR3aa: CASSWGPDRGDQPQHF

len: 17
j_gene: TRBJ2-2
abundance: medium-sized
d_gene: TRBD1
v_gene: TRBV4-3
CDR3nt: TGCGCCAGCAGCCAAGATGGGGGGACAGGATTCACCGGGGAGCTGTTTTTT
CDR3aa: CASSQDGGTGFTGELFF

len: 11
j_gene: TRBJ1-6
abundance: NA
d_gene: NA
v_gene: TRBV7-2
CDR3nt: TGTGCCAGCAGCTATGGCGGGCCCCTCAACTTT
CDR3aa: CASSYGGPLNF

len: 19
j_gene: TRBJ2-4
abundance: few
d_gene: TRBD2
v_gene: TRBV4-1
CDR3nt: TGCGCCAGCAGCCCAATCAAGGGACTAGCGGAGTTAGCCAAAAACATTCAGTACTTC
CDR3aa: CASSPIKGLAELAKNIQYF

len: 17
j_gene: TRBJ2-1
abundance: NA
d_gene: TRBD1
v_gene: TRBV7-2
CDR3nt: TGTGCCAGCAGCCCCCGGGGTGGACAGGGGTGGGCCAATGAGCAGTTCTTC
CDR3aa: CASSPRGGQGWANEQFF

len: 14
j_gene: TRBJ2-1
abundance: NA
d_gene: NA
v_gene: TRBV19
CDR3nt: TGTGCCAGTAGTATAGGCGGAGCGGACAATGAGCAGTTCTTC
CDR3aa: CASSIGGADNEQFF

len: 15
j_gene: TRBJ2-7
abundance: NA
d_gene: NA
v_gene: TRBV28
CDR3nt: TGTGCCAGCACCCATGCCAGGGGAACACCCTACGAGCAGTACTTC
CDR3aa: CASTHARGTPYEQYF

len: 17
j_gene: TRBJ1-3
abundance: NA
d_gene: TRBD1
v_gene: TRBV28
CDR3nt: TGTGCCAGCAGTTTATTCGTGGGACAGGGGTTAGGAAACACCATATATTTT
CDR3aa: CASSLFVGQGLGNTIYF

len: 14
j_gene: TRBJ2-7
abundance: NA
d_gene: TRBD1
v_gene: TRBV30
CDR3nt: TGTGCCTGGAGTGTCGGGACAGGGTTCTACGAGCAGTACTTC
CDR3aa: CAWSVGTGFYEQYF

len: 15
j_gene: TRBJ1-5
abundance: NA
d_gene: NA
v_gene: TRBV7-2
CDR3nt: TGTGCCAGCAGCTTATCGAGTCCCCCCAATCAGCCCCAGCATTTT
CDR3aa: CASSLSSPPNQPQHF

len: 14
j_gene: TRBJ2-2
abundance: NA
d_gene: NA
v_gene: TRBV11-2
CDR3nt: TGTGCCAGCAGCTTAGGGGCCCCCTGGCGGGAGCTGTTTTTT
CDR3aa: CASSLGAPWRELFF

len: 13
j_gene: TRBJ1-1
abundance: NA
d_gene: NA
v_gene: TRBV5-4
CDR3nt: TGTGCCAGCAGCTTGGGGAGTAACACTGAAGCTTTCTTT
CDR3aa: CASSLGSNTEAFF

len: 15
j_gene: TRBJ2-2
abundance: few
d_gene: NA
v_gene: TRBV6-4
CDR3nt: TGTGCCAGCAGTGACTCCGGGACAAACACCGGGGAGCTGTTTTTT
CDR3aa: CASSDSGTNTGELFF

len: 15
j_gene: TRBJ1-2
abundance: NA
d_gene: NA
v_gene: TRBV6-5
CDR3nt: TGTGCCAGCAGTTATAGGGACCGGGGGGCGTATGGCTACACCTTC
CDR3aa: CASSYRDRGAYGYTF

len: 12
j_gene: TRBJ1-2
abundance: NA
d_gene: NA
v_gene: TRBV6-5
CDR3nt: TGTGCCAGCAATGGCATCGCGGGGGGCTACACCTTC
CDR3aa: CASNGIAGGYTF

len: 14
j_gene: TRBJ2-3
abundance: NA
d_gene: NA
v_gene: TRBV14
CDR3nt: TGTGCCAGCAGCCACAGGGGATTGGATGATACGCAGTATTTT
CDR3aa: CASSHRGLDDTQYF

len: 14
j_gene: TRBJ2-1
abundance: NA
d_gene: TRBD2
v_gene: TRBV7-6
CDR3nt: TGTGCCAGCAGCACACGGGACTACAGCAATGAGCAGTTCTTC
CDR3aa: CASSTRDYSNEQFF

len: 16
j_gene: TRBJ1-5
abundance: NA
d_gene: TRBD1
v_gene: TRBV5-6
CDR3nt: TGTGCCAGCAGCCGTAGGACAGGGGCACTGAATCAGCCCCAGCATTTT
CDR3aa: CASSRRTGALNQPQHF

len: 12
j_gene: TRBJ2-7
abundance: NA
d_gene: TRBD2
v_gene: TRBV18
CDR3nt: TGTGCCAGCAAGCGGGAACCCTACGAGCAGTACTTC
CDR3aa: CASKREPYEQYF

len: 13
j_gene: TRBJ2-7
abundance: NA
d_gene: NA
v_gene: TRBV13
CDR3nt: TGTGCCAGCAGCTTAGGACAGAACTACGAGCAGTACTTC
CDR3aa: CASSLGQNYEQYF

len: 15
j_gene: TRBJ1-5
abundance: once
d_gene: TRBD1
v_gene: TRBV5-1
CDR3nt: TGCGCCAGCAGCTTACAGGGGAGCATTAATCAGCCCCAGCATTTT
CDR3aa: CASSLQGSINQPQHF

len: 14
j_gene: TRBJ2-7
abundance: few
d_gene: NA
v_gene: TRBV27
CDR3nt: TGTGCCAGCAGTTTTAGGGTCGGGGTGTACGAGCAGTACTTC
CDR3aa: CASSFRVGVYEQYF

len: 13
j_gene: TRBJ2-7
abundance: NA
d_gene: NA
v_gene: TRBV11-2
CDR3nt: TGTGCCAGCAGCACGAGGAGCTCCTACGAGCAGTACTTC
CDR3aa: CASSTRSSYEQYF

len: 13
j_gene: TRBJ1-6
abundance: once
d_gene: NA
v_gene: TRBV28
CDR3nt: TGTGCCAGCAGGAATTACAGGGATTCACCCCTCCACTTT
CDR3aa: CASRNYRDSPLHF

len: 15
j_gene: TRBJ2-3
abundance: few
d_gene: TRBD2
v_gene: TRBV13
CDR3nt: TGTGCCAGCAGCTACCCTAGCGGGGGGACAGATACGCAGTATTTT
CDR3aa: CASSYPSGGTDTQYF

len: 19
j_gene: TRBJ2-3
abundance: once
d_gene: TRBD2
v_gene: TRBV7-2
CDR3nt: TGTGCCAGCAGCCCAGGCCTGGGACTAGCGGGGGATGGCACAGATACGCAGTATTTT
CDR3aa: CASSPGLGLAGDGTDTQYF

len: 17
j_gene: TRBJ2-1
abundance: NA
d_gene: NA
v_gene: TRBV18
CDR3nt: TGTGCCAGCTCACCACCGTCACAGGGCGCGGCCTACAATGAGCAGTTCTTC
CDR3aa: CASSPPSQGAAYNEQFF

len: 10
j_gene: TRBJ2-5
abundance: few
d_gene: NA
v_gene: TRBV29-1
CDR3nt: TGCAGCGCGAGGGTCGAGACCCAGTACTTC
CDR3aa: CSARVETQYF

len: 14
j_gene: TRBJ1-1
abundance: once
d_gene: NA
v_gene: TRBV7-3
CDR3nt: TGTGCCAGCAGCTTAGGGGCGGGAAACACTGAAGCTTTCTTT
CDR3aa: CASSLGAGNTEAFF

len: 16
j_gene: TRBJ1-3
abundance: NA
d_gene: NA
v_gene: TRBV4-2
CDR3nt: TGTGCCAGCAGCCAAGGGTCCGAGATCTCTGGAAACACCATATATTTT
CDR3aa: CASSQGSEISGNTIYF

len: 13
j_gene: TRBJ2-7
abundance: NA
d_gene: NA
v_gene: TRBV6-5
CDR3nt: TGTGCCAGCAGTTACGACGGGGTTCGCGAGCAGTACTTC
CDR3aa: CASSYDGVREQYF

len: 15
j_gene: TRBJ2-7
abundance: NA
d_gene: NA
v_gene: TRBV28
CDR3nt: TGTGCCAGCAGTTTGGGGGGTCCCCTCTCCTACGAGCAGTACTTC
CDR3aa: CASSLGGPLSYEQYF

len: 15
j_gene: TRBJ2-5
abundance: NA
d_gene: NA
v_gene: TRBV7-9
CDR3nt: TGTGCCAGCAGCACTCACGGCCCGAGCGGGGAGACCCAGTACTTC
CDR3aa: CASSTHGPSGETQYF

len: 14
j_gene: TRBJ2-3
abundance: NA
d_gene: NA
v_gene: TRBV6-4
CDR3nt: TGTGCCAGCAGTGGGGGGCAGGATACAGATACGCAGTATTTT
CDR3aa: CASSGGQDTDTQYF

len: 14
j_gene: TRBJ1-5
abundance: NA
d_gene: NA
v_gene: TRBV9
CDR3nt: TGTGCCAGCAGCGTAGAGGGGGTCAATCAGCCCCAGCATTTT
CDR3aa: CASSVEGVNQPQHF

len: 16
j_gene: TRBJ2-7
abundance: NA
d_gene: TRBD2
v_gene: TRBV6-5
CDR3nt: TGTGCCAGCAGTTACGGGACTAGCGGGGCTCTCTACGAGCAGTACTTC
CDR3aa: CASSYGTSGALYEQYF

len: 19
j_gene: TRBJ1-5
abundance: NA
d_gene: NA
v_gene: TRBV23-1
CDR3nt: TGCGCCAGCAGTCAATCGCACTCGGCGGACGGGGATAGCAATCAGCCCCAGCATTTT
CDR3aa: CASSQSHSADGDSNQPQHF

len: 14
j_gene: TRBJ2-3
abundance: once
d_gene: NA
v_gene: TRBV7-2
CDR3nt: TGTGCCAGCAGTCGCCAGGGGAGCACAGATACGCAGTATTTT
CDR3aa: CASSRQGSTDTQYF

len: 15
j_gene: TRBJ1-2
abundance: NA
d_gene: TRBD1
v_gene: TRBV6-4
CDR3nt: TGTGCCAGCAGTGACTCGTCCGTGGAGGGGGCTGGCTACACCTTC
CDR3aa: CASSDSSVEGAGYTF

len: 15
j_gene: TRBJ1-4
abundance: NA
d_gene: NA
v_gene: TRBV30
CDR3nt: TGTGCCTGGAGTGTTAACAGACCAACTAATGAAAAACTGTTTTTT
CDR3aa: CAWSVNRPTNEKLFF

len: 15
j_gene: TRBJ2-3
abundance: NA
d_gene: TRBD1
v_gene: TRBV6-6
CDR3nt: TGTGCCAGCAGAGACGGACAGGGGAGTGCAGATACGCAGTATTTT
CDR3aa: CASRDGQGSADTQYF

len: 14
j_gene: TRBJ1-1
abundance: NA
d_gene: NA
v_gene: TRBV29-1
CDR3nt: TGCAGCGTTGTGCGGGGGGCGGAGGCCGAGGGATCTTTCTTT
CDR3aa: CSVVRGAEAEGSFF

len: 14
j_gene: TRBJ2-3
abundance: NA
d_gene: TRBD2
v_gene: TRBV19
CDR3nt: TGTGCCAGTCGAGACATTAGCGGGGGCGATACGCAGTATTTT
CDR3aa: CASRDISGGDTQYF

len: 13
j_gene: TRBJ2-7
abundance: NA
d_gene: TRBD1
v_gene: TRBV7-2
CDR3nt: TGTGCCAGCAGCTCCAGGGGGTGGCCCGAGCAGTACTTC
CDR3aa: CASSSRGWPEQYF

len: 15
j_gene: TRBJ2-7
abundance: NA
d_gene: TRBD1
v_gene: TRBV6-1
CDR3nt: TGTGCCAGCAGTGTGGGACAGGGGGCGGGGTACGAGCAGTACTTC
CDR3aa: CASSVGQGAGYEQYF

len: 15
j_gene: TRBJ1-3
abundance: few
d_gene: TRBD1
v_gene: TRBV6-1
CDR3nt: TGTGCCAGCAGTGGACAGGGGGCACAAGGAAACACCATATATTTT
CDR3aa: CASSGQGAQGNTIYF

len: 14
j_gene: TRBJ2-1
abundance: few
d_gene: NA
v_gene: TRBV7-7
CDR3nt: TGTGCTAGCAGCTTAGTGGAGGGGAGCAATGAGCAGTTCTTC
CDR3aa: CASSLVEGSNEQFF

len: 13
j_gene: TRBJ2-7
abundance: NA
d_gene: NA
v_gene: TRBV9
CDR3nt: TGTGCCAGCAGCGTGCTCACTAGCTCGGAGCAGTACTTC
CDR3aa: CASSVLTSSEQYF

len: 16
j_gene: TRBJ2-7
abundance: few
d_gene: NA
v_gene: TRBV25-1
CDR3nt: TGTGCCAGCAGTGAATTCTCTCCGGACAGCCCCTACGAGCAGTACTTC
CDR3aa: CASSEFSPDSPYEQYF